What follows are 17 T cell receptor beta chains derived from one specimen sequenced in a study of graft-versus-host responses after intestinal transplantation. Produced via immunoSEQ multiplex PCR; TCRdb's table is partial and in-frame only. The profile shows more than 50,000 clones, around 91% of them singletons. The sample was PBMCs, taken almost 120 days after intestinal transplantation. These receptor sequences come from a human patient who received an intestinal transplant, so some T cells may come from the graft donor.

The J gene is TRBJ1-6, the V gene TRBV2, with 11 bases aligning to TRBD1. The J segment lost 6 bases and the V segment lost 4 bases, leaving 8 bases of the junction unmatched. This CDR3 contains 17 residues. Per the germline V gene, CDR1 is SNHLY and CDR2 is FYNNEI. The CDR3 protein is CASSVRTGGIFNSPLHF. The CDR3, as DNA: TGTGCCAGCAGTGTTCGGACAGGGGGCATATTTAATTCACCCCTCCACTTT.

The V gene is TRBV18, the J gene TRBJ1-1, with unresolved D. Germline CDR1 reads KGHSH; CDR2 reads LQKENI. This CDR3 has 10 residues. Trimming stripped 8 bases from V and 3 bases from J, with 4 bases between. The CDR3 coding sequence is TGTGCCAGCCGAGACACTGAAGCTTTCTTT. Encoded protein: CASRDTEAFF.

This chain connects TRBV11-3 to TRBJ2-7, with a tentative D call TRBD2 (6 bases). Germline CDR1 SGHNT, CDR2 YENEEA. The ends were cut back, 3 bases at V and 4 bases at J, with 13 bases in the middle. There are 14 residues in the CDR3. This chain's CDR3 is CASSLSGGNYEQYF. For the CDR3, the DNA is TGTGCCAGCAGCTTGAGTGGGGGGAATTACGAGCAGTACTTC.

CDR3 protein: CASHTRGGLSYEQYF. CDR3 DNA: TGTGCCAGCCACACCCGGGGGGGCCTCTCCTACGAGCAGTACTTC. V usage is TRBV5-6 and J usage is TRBJ2-7, with 8 positions matching TRBD2. V shed 7 bases, J shed 0 bases, and the junction held 9 bases outside the gene matches. Germline loops: CDR1 SGHDT, CDR2 YYEEEE. This CDR3 is 15 amino acids long.

Only one count was recorded for this clone. The chain employs TRBV28 and TRBJ2-7, with TRBD2 matching over 9 bases. V dropped 6 bases and J dropped 1; count of bases not matched to a gene: 7. The germline gives CDR1 MDHEN, CDR2 SYDVKM. This CDR3 is built from 15 residues. CDR3 protein: CASRLAGPLSYEQYF. In DNA, the CDR3 is TGTGCCAGCAGGCTAGCGGGGCCCCTATCCTACGAGCAGTACTTC.

The genes are TRBV11-2 and TRBJ2-5; perhaps TRBD2 as D (6 bases). The J call may be wrong; the DNA end is better matched by TRBJ2-7. CDR1 and CDR2 from the germline V gene are SGHAT and FQNNGV. There are 15 residues in the CDR3. The CDR3 nucleotides are TGTGCCAGCAGCTTCGGGGGTGCCGGGGTCTACGAGCAGTACTTC. It is translated as CASSFGGAGVYEQYF.

With respect to this clone: Distinct nucleotide sequences in the sample also encode this CDR3. The gene calls are TRBV11-2 and TRBJ2-7, with 7 bases identical to TRBD2. This CDR3 is built from 16 residues. V was pared by 7 bases and J by 3 bases, with 15 bases of the junction left unmatched. The germline V gene has CDR1 SGHAT and CDR2 FQNNGV. CDR3 nucleotides: TGTGCCAGCACCACAATCCTGGGGGGAGGGCTCTACGAGCAGTACTTC. Amino acid sequence: CASTTILGGGLYEQYF.

The V and J genes are TRBV6-1 and TRBJ1-2; the D is unclear. This CDR3 spans 14 amino acids. Per the germline V gene, CDR1 is MNHNS and CDR2 is SASEGT. The V end lost 6 bases, the J end lost 5 bases, and 16 bases lay between the germline ends. CDR3: CASRSTEYRYGYTF. The CDR3 nucleotides read TGTGCCAGCAGATCGACCGAGTACCGTTATGGCTACACCTTC.

This rearrangement joins TRBV28 to TRBJ2-4; D is ambiguous. The germline gives CDR1 MDHEN, CDR2 SYDVKM. This CDR3 is 13 amino acids long. Between the trimmed V and J ends, which lost 5 bases and 6 bases, there was a span of 11 bases. This CDR3 is CASSPLSGNIQYF. In DNA, the CDR3 is TGTGCCAGCAGTCCTCTGTCGGGAAACATTCAGTACTTC.

The V and J genes are TRBV28 and TRBJ2-7; D is unresolved. The CDR3 is 14 residues long. V was shortened by 4 bases and J by 0 bases, with 10 bases between the two germline ends. CDR1 is MDHEN and CDR2 is SYDVKM in the germline V gene. CDR3 in DNA: TGTGCCAGCAGTTCCACGGCGAGCTCCTACGAGCAGTACTTC. This translates into CASSSTASSYEQYF. Looking up the rest from reference TRBV28 and TRBJ2-7 gives the full variable domain: DVKVTQSSRYLVKRTGEKVFLECVQDMDHENMFWYRQDPGLGLRLIYFSYDVKMKEKGDIPEGYSVSREKKERFSLILESASTNQTSMYLCASSSTASSYEQYFGPGTRLTVT.

The chain employs TRBV11-3 and TRBJ1-6; D gene ambiguous. CDR1 is SGHNT, CDR2 YENEEA, per germline. Trimming pared 1 base from V and 9 bases from J, leaving 7 bases between. CDR3 size: 13 residues. The CDR3 DNA follows: TGTGCCAGCAGCTTAGTTAACGGTTCACCCCTCCACTTT. The encoded protein is CASSLVNGSPLHF. Full variable domain (remainder filled in from reference TRBV11-3 and TRBJ1-6): EAGVVQSPRYKIIEKKQPVAFWCNPISGHNTLYWYLQNLGQGPELLIRYENEEAVDDSQLPKDRFSAERLKGVDSTLKIQPAELGDSAVYLCASSLVNGSPLHFGNGTRLTVT.

The chain recombines TRBV30 with TRBJ1-5; 7 nucleotides line up with TRBD1. The CDR3 has 16 residues. The V gene end was trimmed by 4 bases and the J gene end by 5 bases; junction bases not matched to a gene: 14. From germline, CDR1 is GTSNPN and CDR2 SVGIG (reference sequence). CDR3 sequence reads: CAWNQGGFYFDQPQHF. CDR3 nucleotides: TGTGCCTGGAATCAGGGGGGGTTTTATTTCGATCAGCCCCAGCATTTT.

The genes are TRBV27 and TRBJ2-7; D gene unclear. Trimming stripped 2 bases from V and 0 bases from J, with 5 bases between. The CDR3 extends over 13 amino acids. Germline CDR1 reads MNHEY; CDR2 reads SMNVEV (reference sequence). CDR3 loop: CASSLGDSYEQYF. The CDR3 DNA follows: TGTGCCAGCAGTTTAGGGGACTCCTACGAGCAGTACTTC.

This clone was detected only once. The junction departs from germline at one end; a sequencing error may be responsible. The CDR3 sequence is CSVPRGQGGAF. The DNA for the CDR3 is TGCAGCGTTCCTCGTGGACAGGGAGGGGCCTTC. V usage is TRBV29-1 and J usage is TRBJ1-2; 8 nucleotides line up with TRBD1. Per the germline V gene, CDR1 is SQVTM and CDR2 is ANQGSEA. The CDR3 runs to 11 residues.

The chain combines TRBV2 with TRBJ1-5; possible D gene TRBD1, 5 bases. Germline CDR1 SNHLY, CDR2 FYNNEI. There are 15 residues in the CDR3. V dropped 3 bases and J dropped 1 base, with 10 bases sitting between them. The CDR3 bases are TGTGCCAGCAGTGAGGAAGGGGCCAGCAATCAGCCCCAGCATTTT. Amino acid sequence: CASSEEGASNQPQHF. The whole variable domain, remainder taken from reference TRBV2 and TRBJ1-5, is EPEVTQTPSHQVTQMGQEVILRCVPISNHLYFYWYRQILGQKVEFLVSFYNNEISEKSEIFDDQFSVERPDGSNFTLKIRSTKLEDSAMYFCASSEEGASNQPQHFGDGTRLSIL.

This chain uses TRBV4-1 with TRBJ1-6; no firm D call. V lost 4 bases, J lost 6 bases, and 22 bases lay in between. The CDR3 length is 18 residues. The germline V gene encodes CDR1 MGHRA and CDR2 YSYEKL. The CDR3 sequence: CASSPRYGGQPFNSPLHF. The CDR3 bases are TGCGCCAGCAGCCCCAGATACGGTGGGCAACCCTTTAATTCACCCCTCCACTTT.

Notes on this clone: The junction departs from the called germline gene at one end, perhaps through a read error. V and J are TRBV6-6 and TRBJ2-7, with D perhaps given as TRBD1 or TRBD2 (5 bases each). This CDR3 region has 14 residues. The germline V gene encodes CDR1 MNHNY and CDR2 SVGAGI (reference sequence). CDR3 region: CAGRGGTVGYEQYF. CDR3 nucleotides: TGTGCCGGCAGAGGTGGGACGGTGGGCTACGAGCAGTACTTC.